The clone carrying this TCR beta chain has a handful of counts. Its antigen is not known. The source of the sample is a study of cytomegalovirus exposure and HLA in healthy donors. The CDR3 has 14 residues. Germline assignment: CDR1 GTSNPN and CDR2 SVGIG (reference sequence). Trimming stripped 4 bases from V and 5 bases from J, with 17 bases between. The PCR contained 60 Vbeta and 13 Jbeta primers. TCRdb keeps only in-frame clones here, not all; method: immunoSEQ multiplex PCR. The sample has 250,000 to 350,000 clones, more than 80% seen once; the top ten hold less than 4%. The study's findings and limits: A later analysis, which compared TCR beta chains of equal frequency, found the HLA-associated ones more clonally expanded.

The rearrangement uses TRBV30 and TRBJ1-1, with D perhaps TRBD1 (6 bases). The sample comprised PBMCs. The TCR was taken from a man aged 40-50 years in good health and CMV-seropositive. The CDR3 DNA reads TGTGCCTGGACACCACAGGGCCCGTTGACTGAAGCTTTCTTT. Encoded protein: CAWTPQGPLTEAFF.